The 4 T cell receptor beta chains below all came from one sample that was sequenced in a study of blood T cell repertoires in COVID-19. Sequenced by immunoSEQ multiplex PCR; TCRdb stores in-frame clones only, minus some. The sample records roughly 200,000 clones, approximately 81% being singletons. Sample: peripheral blood. These receptors were taken from a woman of 80 years or more with active or convalescent COVID-19.

The chain uses TRBV19 and TRBJ1-1; TRBD1 agrees at 11 bases. The CDR3 length is 15 residues. V was pared by 4 bases and J by 5 bases, with 6 bases of the junction left unmatched. Germline assignment: CDR1 LNHDA and CDR2 SQIVND (reference sequence). The CDR3 nucleotides read TGTGCCAGTAGTACAGGACAGGGGGCCGGTACTGAAGCTTTCTTT. Translation: CASSTGQGAGTEAFF.

This clone was observed once. The chain combines TRBV4-3 with TRBJ2-7, with D possibly TRBD1 on 6 matching bases. V gave up 3 bases and J gave up 7 bases, with 16 bases separating them. The CDR3 has 14 amino acids. CDR1 and CDR2 from the germline V gene are LGHNA and YSLEER. CDR3 sequence (DNA): TGCGCCAGCAGCCAGGGGGCCCAACCTCGGGAGCAGTACTTC. Translating it yields CASSQGAQPREQYF.

The J gene is TRBJ1-2, the V gene TRBV24-1; D unclear. Germline-derived CDR1 and CDR2 are KGHDR and SFDVKD. The CDR3 totals 12 residues. V lost 6 bases to trimming and J lost 2 bases, with 6 bases between them. CDR3 sequence (DNA): TGTGCCACCAGTCGCCAGAACTATGGCTACACCTTC. Its protein product is CATSRQNYGYTF.

The chain employs TRBV18 and TRBJ1-5; D call uncertain. The CDR3 sequence is 13 residues long. The germline gives CDR1 KGHSH, CDR2 LQKENI. Trimming stripped 4 bases from V and 0 bases from J, with 4 bases between. This CDR3 is CASSLDSNQPQHF. The CDR3 nucleotides are TGTGCCAGCTCACTAGATAGCAATCAGCCCCAGCATTTT.